This is a list of T cell receptor beta chains from one sample in a study of CD4 T cells in relation to SARS-CoV-2 and coronaviruses. Sequencing was performed with immunoSEQ multiplex PCR; in TCRdb, only in-frame clones are kept and a portion is missing. The sample holds 15,000 to 20,000 clones, almost 80% seen once. These receptors' antigens are unknown. Sequenced sample: CD4+ T cells from PBMCs, cultured in vitro. These receptors all come from a human donor in good health. CDR3s leave out the opening cysteine and the closing phenylalanine or tryptophan. Clone size appears in some rows only: once, few, many, or a class for an expanded clone.

once | TRBJ1-5 | 12 | TRBV30 | AWSVGQGNQPQH
few | TRBJ1-2 | 13 | TRBV6-5 | ASVGGTVPNYGYT
- | TRBJ2-7 | 13 | TRBV6-5 | ASSYFRQDAYEQY
- | TRBJ1-5 | 11 | TRBV28 | ASRLIGNQPQH
- | TRBJ2-7 | 11 | TRBV7-8 | ASSLVRVGEQY
few | TRBJ2-2 | 12 | TRBV9 | ASSHPLNYGELF
- | TRBJ1-1 | 12 | TRBV28 | ASLRGVRDTEAF
- | TRBJ2-5 | 13 | TRBV5-5 | ASSLSPGRQETQY
- | TRBJ1-5 | 16 | TRBV7-8 | ASSLMRQDIYSNQPQH
- | TRBJ2-7 | 9 | TRBV20-1 | SALAGGSPY
- | TRBJ2-1 | 13 | TRBV6-5 | ASRPGGTSPQPGF
- | TRBJ2-1 | 15 | TRBV2 | ASSEATGTSVYNEQF
- | TRBJ1-6 | 9 | TRBV6-5 | ASGKGISLH
few | TRBJ1-4 | 13 | TRBV7-9 | AGITGIAANEKLF
- | TRBJ1-1 | 14 | TRBV6-1 | ASSGPGQGFSTEAF
few | TRBJ2-7 | 11 | TRBV5-6 | ASSLLAGGEQY
- | TRBJ2-1 | 13 | TRBV6-4 | ASSDRTSGSNEQF
- | TRBJ1-5 | 13 | TRBV28 | ASSLYGGGNQPQH
- | TRBJ2-3 | 12 | TRBV19 | ASTRTHSTDTQY
- | TRBJ2-5 | 14 | TRBV30 | AWSGPSATPQETQY
- | TRBJ2-2 | 13 | TRBV2 | ASRPGAANTGELF
few | TRBJ2-2 | 14 | TRBV14 | ASSPFRGTDTGELF
- | TRBJ2-7 | 10 | TRBV12-3/TRBV12-4 | ASKMSSYEQY
- | TRBJ2-6 | 16 | TRBV19 | ASSILGQANSGANVLT
- | TRBJ1-1 | 10 | TRBV3-1/TRBV3-2 | ASSQEGRGAF
- | TRBJ2-1 | 14 | TRBV18 | ASSPRTSGTYNEQF
- | TRBJ1-1 | 11 | TRBV12-3/TRBV12-4 | ASSLSENTEAF
- | TRBJ2-7 | 15 | TRBV25-1 | ASSTLGQTNLTYEQY
- | TRBJ2-1 | 13 | TRBV10-3 | AINTGLAGIGEQF
- | TRBJ2-7 | 12 | TRBV6-6 | ASSYTPRSYEQY